Presented here are 23 T cell receptor beta chains from one specimen sequenced in a study of CD8 T cells in ankylosing spondylitis. TCRdb itself ran the 5' RACE reads through MiXCR, one entry per CDR3 protein. The data hold about 300,000 distinct CDR3 sequences, with under 25% observed a single time. Sequenced input: blood, either unsorted or a sorted T cell fraction (not recorded which). The receptor source for this set is a female donor with ankylosing spondylitis or in good health (not recorded which).

The V gene is TRBV27, the J gene TRBJ2-3; 10 bases agree with TRBD2. J lost 0 bases, V lost 6 bases, and 6 bases had no gene match. The CDR3 contains 16 residues. CDR1 is MNHEY and CDR2 is SMNVEV in the germline V gene (reference sequence). The CDR3 coding sequence is TGTGCCAGCAGGAGACTAGCGGGTGCTAGCACAGATACGCAGTATTTT. Translated, it gives CASRRLAGASTDTQYF.

This clonotype was counted a few times. The rearrangement links TRBV6-5 to TRBJ1-5; the D gene is possibly TRBD1 (6 bases). This CDR3 has 16 amino acids. V lost 0 bases, J lost 6 bases, and 15 bases lay in between. Germline CDR1 and CDR2: MNHEY and SVGAGI. DNA of the CDR3: TGTGCCAGCAGTTACTCGAAGGGGGGTAGGGGTCAGCCCCAGCATTTT. The encoded protein is CASSYSKGGRGQPQHF.

This chain joins TRBV7-2 and TRBJ1-2; D ambiguous. Germline CDR1 SGHTA, CDR2 FQGNSA. The CDR3 has 15 amino acids. Trimming removed 0 bases at V and 8 bases at J, with 16 bases between. CDR3 nucleotide sequence: TGTGCCAGCAGCTTAGCTCCCGCTAATCTAGAGGGCTACACCTTC. Encoded protein: CASSLAPANLEGYTF.

In its sample, this clonotype was seen a few times. The rearrangement joins TRBV7-9 to TRBJ1-4, with 8 bases that match TRBD1. The length of the CDR3 is 15 residues. CDR1 SEHNR and CDR2 FQNEAQ come from the germline V gene (reference sequence). The J segment lost 4 bases and the V segment lost 3 bases, leaving 4 bases of the junction unmatched. CDR3: CASSFGTGLNEKLFF. CDR3 coding DNA: TGTGCCAGCAGCTTCGGGACAGGCCTTAATGAAAAACTGTTTTTT.

V gene TRBV27 combines with J gene TRBJ1-5; D uncertain. The CDR3 is 12 residues long. The ends were cut back, 5 bases at V and 2 bases at J, with 4 bases in the middle. CDR1 is MNHEY, CDR2 SMNVEV, per germline (reference sequence). The CDR3 region has the DNA TGTGCCAGCAGTATTGGCAATCAGCCCCAGCATTTT. It specifies CASSIGNQPQHF.

In its sample, this clonotype was seen many times. The chain couples TRBV7-3 to TRBJ2-3, with D hard to call. The V and J ends lost 2 bases and 0 bases respectively, with 9 bases between them. The germline V gene has CDR1 SGHTA and CDR2 FQGTGA. This CDR3 is 15 amino acids long. Written as DNA, the CDR3 is TGTGCCAGCAGCTTACATGGTATTAGCACAGATACGCAGTATTTT. This codes for CASSLHGISTDTQYF.

The chain employs TRBV7-2 and TRBJ1-4, with D uncertain. V was cut by 5 bases and J by 3 bases, with 7 bases left in between. Germline CDR1 reads SGHTA; CDR2 reads FQGNSA. The CDR3 sequence is 13 residues long. The CDR3 region is CASSPVSNEKLFF. The CDR3 DNA follows: TGTGCCAGCAGCCCCGTGTCTAATGAAAAACTGTTTTTT. The variable domain in full, completed from reference TRBV7-2 and TRBJ1-4, reads GAGVSQSPSNKVTEKGKDVELRCDPISGHTALYWYRQSLGQGLEFLIYFQGNSAPDKSGLPSDRFSAERTGGSVSTLTIQRTQQEDSAVYLCASSPVSNEKLFFGSGTQLSVL.

This sequence joins TRBV2 and TRBJ2-3; 14 bases agree with TRBD2. This CDR3 has 19 residues. Unmatched junction bases numbered 20, after V lost 10 bases and J lost 5 bases. CDR1 SNHLY and CDR2 FYNNEI come from the germline V gene. The chain's CDR3 is CAICNTPGLAGGRGDTQYF. CDR3 nucleotide sequence: TGTGCCATCTGTAACACCCCAGGACTAGCGGGAGGCAGAGGAGATACGCAGTATTTT. Full variable domain (missing parts from reference TRBV2 and TRBJ2-3): EPEVTQTPSHQVTQMGQEVILRCVPISNHLYFYWYRQILGQKVEFLVSFYNNEISEKSEIFDDQFSVERPDGSNFTLKIRSTKLEDSAMYFCAICNTPGLAGGRGDTQYFGPGTRLTVL.

The CDR3 is CSARGSGSETQYF. The CDR3 bases are TGCAGTGCTAGAGGTAGCGGGAGTGAGACCCAGTACTTC. This sequence joins TRBV20-1 and TRBJ2-5, with 9 nucleotides matching TRBD2. The CDR3 sequence is 13 residues long. The V and J ends lost 1 base and 5 bases, in that order; junction bases with no gene match: 2. Per the germline V gene, CDR1 is DFQATT and CDR2 is SNEGSKA (reference sequence).

This clonotype has more than one count but fewer than ten. The chain couples TRBV6-1 to TRBJ1-5, with 9 bases aligning to TRBD1. This CDR3 contains 15 residues. With 5 bases clipped from V and 4 bases from J, the junction kept 6 bases outside the gene matches. CDR1 MNHNS and CDR2 SASEGT come from the germline V gene. CDR3 nucleotides: TGTGCCAGCAGTCCGGGGGACAGGGTGAATCAGCCCCAGCATTTT. Translated, it gives CASSPGDRVNQPQHF.

The chain has TRBV6-5 and TRBJ2-7; 8 bases fit TRBD2. The germline CDR1 and CDR2 sequences are MNHEY and SVGAGI. The CDR3 is made up of 14 amino acids. Germline trimming cut 0 bases from V and 6 bases from J; bases unmatched to any gene: 4. CDR3 coding DNA: TGTGCCAGCAGTTACTCAGGAGCGGGAGTCGAGCAGTACTTC. Its translation: CASSYSGAGVEQYF.

V and J are TRBV7-2 and TRBJ2-3; D gene uncertain. There are 14 residues in the CDR3. The germline CDR1 and CDR2 sequences are SGHTA and FQGNSA. V lost 5 bases and J lost 0, with 9 bases in between. CDR3 sequence: CASSRLGSTDTQYF. CDR3 nucleotide sequence: TGTGCCAGCAGCCGCTTAGGTAGCACAGATACGCAGTATTTT. Full variable domain (remainder filled in from reference TRBV7-2 and TRBJ2-3): GAGVSQSPSNKVTEKGKDVELRCDPISGHTALYWYRQSLGQGLEFLIYFQGNSAPDKSGLPSDRFSAERTGGSVSTLTIQRTQQEDSAVYLCASSRLGSTDTQYFGPGTRLTVL.

The chain combines TRBV7-6 with TRBJ2-3, with 8 bases fitting TRBD1. CDR1 and CDR2 (germline): SGHVS, FNYEAQ. The CDR3 totals 14 residues. V was pared by 3 bases and J by 5 bases, with 4 bases of the junction left unmatched. The CDR3: CASSFIQGGDTQYF. In DNA form, the CDR3 reads TGTGCCAGCAGCTTTATACAGGGGGGAGATACGCAGTATTTT.

The chain's CDR3 is CASSLGTKVPGYTF. DNA of the CDR3: TGTGCCAGCAGCTTAGGGACGAAGGTTCCGGGCTACACCTTC. V and J are TRBV7-9 and TRBJ1-2; D is uncertain. Germline-derived CDR1 and CDR2 are SEHNR and FQNEAQ (reference sequence). The CDR3 extends over 14 amino acids. Trimming pared 1 base from V and 8 bases from J, leaving 14 bases between.

V gene TRBV7-2 combines with J gene TRBJ2-5; 9 bases fit TRBD2. V lost 0 bases to trimming and J lost 1 base; unmatched junction nucleotides: 3. The germline gives CDR1 SGHTA, CDR2 FQGNSA. The CDR3 sequence is 16 residues long. In nucleotides, the CDR3 is TGTGCCAGCAGCTTAGCGGCGGGAGGGCGCCAAGAGACCCAGTACTTC. Protein product: CASSLAAGGRQETQYF.

The chain recombines TRBV7-9 with TRBJ2-1; TRBD2 agrees at 7 bases. The CDR3 consists of 15 residues. V lost 5 bases to trimming and J lost 2 bases; unmatched junction nucleotides: 6. Looked up from germline, CDR1 is SEHNR and CDR2 is FQNEAQ (reference sequence). This CDR3 reads CASSVGAGTYNEQFF. The CDR3 region has the DNA TGTGCCAGCAGCGTCGGAGCGGGAACCTACAATGAGCAGTTCTTC.

This clonotype has ten or more counts. V usage is TRBV5-4 and J usage is TRBJ2-1; D is possibly TRBD2 (6 bases). Germline V gene data show CDR1 as SGHNT and CDR2 as YYREEE (reference sequence). This CDR3 is built from 14 residues. V shed 4 bases and J shed 3 bases, with 11 bases lying between them. CDR3 protein: CASSGGRVYNEQFF. CDR3 coding DNA: TGTGCCAGCAGCGGAGGGCGAGTCTACAATGAGCAGTTCTTC.

The V call is TRBV29-1, the J call TRBJ2-3; 9 nucleotides match TRBD1. With 6 bases clipped from V and 6 bases from J, the junction kept 1 base outside the gene matches. The CDR3 consists of 11 residues. Looked up from germline, CDR1 is SQVTM and CDR2 is ANQGSEA. The CDR3, as DNA: TGCAGCGTCGGGACAGGGGATACGCAGTATTTT. Its protein is CSVGTGDTQYF.

The rearrangement links TRBV15 to TRBJ2-1, with D possibly TRBD1 on 6 matching bases. V lost 8 bases and J lost 9, with 17 bases in between. Germline CDR1 LNHNV, CDR2 YYDKDF (reference sequence). There are 13 residues in the CDR3. The CDR3 DNA is TGTGCCACCTCTTACATGGGGGCAGGTGAGCAGTTCTTC. Encoded protein: CATSYMGAGEQFF.

This clonotype was detected a few times. V usage is TRBV20-1 and J usage is TRBJ1-2, with 11 bases aligning to TRBD1. CDR1 and CDR2 from the germline V gene are DFQATT and SNEGSKA (reference sequence). The junction had 7 bases not matched to a gene; V was cut back by 5 bases and J by 2 bases. This CDR3 spans 15 amino acids. The CDR3 nucleotides read TGCAGTGCTTGCCGGACAGGGGGCGCGAACTATGGCTACACCTTC. This encodes CSACRTGGANYGYTF.

The table lists this clonotype with a few counts. The chain has TRBV6-2 or TRBV6-3 and TRBJ2-1; 12 positions match TRBD1. The CDR3 is made up of 15 amino acids. The trim removed 6 bases at V and 8 bases at J, leaving 8 bases unmatched. CDR1 and CDR2 from the germline V gene are MNHEY and SVGEGT. CDR3 bases: TGTGCCAGCAGAGACGGGACAGGGGGCAAGGATGAGCAGTTCTTC. This encodes CASRDGTGGKDEQFF.

This clonotype was seen a handful of times. The chain carries TRBV5-6 and TRBJ1-2; a weak D match, TRBD1 (5 bases). This CDR3 comprises 13 residues. Trimming stripped 3 bases from V and 7 bases from J, with 13 bases between. Germline loops: CDR1 SGHDT, CDR2 YYEEEE. In DNA form, the CDR3 reads TGTGCCAGCAGCTGGTCCGTCGGGGGTGGCTACACCTTC. Its translation: CASSWSVGGGYTF.

This clonotype has just a few counts. V usage is TRBV12-5 and J usage is TRBJ2-1; TRBD2 agrees at 7 bases. The CDR3 totals 13 residues. After removal of 3 bases from V and 10 bases from J, the junction contained 6 bases not matched to a gene. Germline CDR1 is LGHNT and CDR2 is FRNRAP. The CDR3: CASGLKAGLEQFF. As DNA, the CDR3 is TGTGCTAGTGGTTTAAAAGCGGGGCTAGAGCAGTTCTTC.